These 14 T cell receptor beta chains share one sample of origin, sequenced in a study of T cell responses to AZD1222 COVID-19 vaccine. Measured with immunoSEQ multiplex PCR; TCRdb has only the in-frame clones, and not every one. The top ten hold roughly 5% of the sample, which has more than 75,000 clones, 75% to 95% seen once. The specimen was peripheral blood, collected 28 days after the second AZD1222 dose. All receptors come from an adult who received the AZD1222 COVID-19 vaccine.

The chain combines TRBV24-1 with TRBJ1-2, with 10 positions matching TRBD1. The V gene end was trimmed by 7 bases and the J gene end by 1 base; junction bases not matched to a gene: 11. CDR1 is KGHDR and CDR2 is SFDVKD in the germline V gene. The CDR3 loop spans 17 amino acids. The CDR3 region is CATSSPGQGPNNYGYTF. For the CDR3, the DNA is TGTGCCACCAGCAGCCCGGGACAGGGGCCTAATAACTATGGCTACACCTTC.

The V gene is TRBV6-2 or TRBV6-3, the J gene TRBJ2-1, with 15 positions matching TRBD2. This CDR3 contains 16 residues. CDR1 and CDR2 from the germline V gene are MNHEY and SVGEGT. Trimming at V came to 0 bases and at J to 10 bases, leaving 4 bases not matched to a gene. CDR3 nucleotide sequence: TGTGCCAGCAGTTACTCCGGACTAGCGGGGGGGGGAGAGCAGTTCTTC. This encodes CASSYSGLAGGGEQFF.

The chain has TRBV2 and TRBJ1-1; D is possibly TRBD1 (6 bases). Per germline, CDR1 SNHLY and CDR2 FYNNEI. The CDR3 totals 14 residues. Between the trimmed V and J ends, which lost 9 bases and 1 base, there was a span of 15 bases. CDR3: CASTITGKNTEAFF. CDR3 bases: TGTGCCAGTACAATAACAGGGAAGAACACTGAAGCTTTCTTT.

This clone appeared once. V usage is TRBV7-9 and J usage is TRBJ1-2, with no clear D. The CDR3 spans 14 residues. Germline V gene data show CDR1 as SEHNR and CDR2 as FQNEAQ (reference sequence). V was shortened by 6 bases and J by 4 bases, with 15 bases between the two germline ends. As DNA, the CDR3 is TGTGCCAGCAGATGGGAAAGCTCGATCTATGGCTACACCTTC. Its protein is CASRWESSIYGYTF.

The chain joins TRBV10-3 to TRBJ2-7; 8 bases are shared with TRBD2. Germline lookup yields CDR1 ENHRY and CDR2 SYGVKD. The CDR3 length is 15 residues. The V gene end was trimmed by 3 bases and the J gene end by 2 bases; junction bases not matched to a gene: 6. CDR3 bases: TGTGCCATCAGTGATGCCGGGACTAGAGCCTACGAGCAGTACTTC. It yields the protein CAISDAGTRAYEQYF.

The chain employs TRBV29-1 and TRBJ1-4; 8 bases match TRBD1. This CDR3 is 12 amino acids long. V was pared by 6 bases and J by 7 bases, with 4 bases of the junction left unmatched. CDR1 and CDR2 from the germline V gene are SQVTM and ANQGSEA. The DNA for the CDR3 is TGCAGCGTGCGACAGGGGAGTGAAAAACTGTTTTTT. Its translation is CSVRQGSEKLFF.

CDR3 region: CASSQGAYSPLHF. The CDR3 DNA follows: TGTGCCAGCAGCCAGGGGGCATATTCACCCCTCCACTTT. The chain is built from TRBV14 and TRBJ1-6; a weak D match, TRBD1 (6 bases). The V end lost 3 bases, the J end lost 8 bases, and 8 bases lay between the germline ends. CDR3 length: 13 amino acids. In germline, CDR1 is SGHDN, CDR2 FVKESK. Filled out from reference TRBV14 and TRBJ1-6, the complete variable domain reads EAGVTQFPSHSVIEKGQTVTLRCDPISGHDNLYWYRRVMGKEIKFLLHFVKESKQDESGMPNNRFLAERTGGTYSTLKVQPAELEDSGVYFCASSQGAYSPLHFGNGTRLTVT.

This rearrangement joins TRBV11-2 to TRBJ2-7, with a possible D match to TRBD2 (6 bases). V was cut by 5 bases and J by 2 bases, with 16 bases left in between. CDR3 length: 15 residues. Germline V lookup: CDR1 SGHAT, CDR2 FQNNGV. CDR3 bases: TGTGCCAGCAGCGACCTAAGGCGGGGCCCCTACGAGCAGTACTTC. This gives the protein CASSDLRRGPYEQYF.

The CDR3 loop reads CASSFSPGGGNEKLFF. CDR3 DNA sequence: TGTGCCAGCAGCTTTAGCCCAGGGGGGGGAAATGAAAAACTGTTTTTT. J is TRBJ1-4 and V is TRBV5-5; the match to TRBD1 covers 7 bases. V was pared by 2 bases and J by 5 bases, with 9 bases of the junction left unmatched. Germline CDR1 and CDR2: SGHKS and YYEKEE (reference sequence). There are 16 residues in the CDR3.

Here the CDR3 reads CASRKGGGGTDTQYF. CDR3 DNA: TGTGCCAGCAGAAAAGGGGGGGGAGGGACAGATACGCAGTATTTT. The V gene is TRBV6-6, the J gene TRBJ2-3; weak D call: TRBD2 (7 bases). This CDR3 is built from 15 residues. V lost 6 bases and J lost 3, with 16 bases in between. The germline CDR1 and CDR2 sequences are MNHNY and SVGAGI (reference sequence).

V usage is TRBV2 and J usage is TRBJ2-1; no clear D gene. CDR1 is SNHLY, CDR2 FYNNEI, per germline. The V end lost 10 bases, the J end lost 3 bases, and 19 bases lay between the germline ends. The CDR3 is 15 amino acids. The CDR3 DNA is TGTGCCACGGGCGAGAAGAGTTCCGACTACAATGAGCAGTTCTTC. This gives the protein CATGEKSSDYNEQFF.

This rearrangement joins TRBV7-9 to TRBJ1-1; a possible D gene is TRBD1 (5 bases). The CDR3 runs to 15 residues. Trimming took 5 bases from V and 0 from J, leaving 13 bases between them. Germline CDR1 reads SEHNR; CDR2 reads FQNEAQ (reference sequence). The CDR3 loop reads CASSPPGNMNTEAFF. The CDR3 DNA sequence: TGTGCCAGCAGCCCACCAGGGAACATGAACACTGAAGCTTTCTTT.

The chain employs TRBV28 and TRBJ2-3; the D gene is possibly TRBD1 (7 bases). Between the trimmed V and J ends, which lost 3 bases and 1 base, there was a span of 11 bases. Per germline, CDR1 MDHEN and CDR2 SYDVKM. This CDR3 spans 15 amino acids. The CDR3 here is CASSFGGTGTDTQYF. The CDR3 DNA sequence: TGTGCCAGCAGTTTTGGAGGGACAGGCACAGATACGCAGTATTTT.

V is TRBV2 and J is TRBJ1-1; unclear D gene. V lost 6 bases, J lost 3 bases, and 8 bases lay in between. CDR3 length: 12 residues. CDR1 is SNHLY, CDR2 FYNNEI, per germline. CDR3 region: CASSGSYTEAFF. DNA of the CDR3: TGTGCCAGCAGCGGGTCTTACACTGAAGCTTTCTTT.